The clone carrying this TCR beta chain was seen a handful of times. Its cognate antigen is unknown. The data are from a study of CD8 T cells in ankylosing spondylitis. General study results and limits: Existing reports had already noted some motif variants in reactive arthritis synovial fluid and blood. Seemingly distinctive of ankylosing spondylitis blood was a TCR beta motif formed by eight highly homologous variants.

Trimming removed 7 bases from V and 3 bases from J, with 18 bases in between. The CDR3 consists of 15 residues. Making use of molecular barcodes, quantitative 5'-RACE generated TCR beta libraries. One entry per CDR3 protein, called by TCRdb with MiXCR from the 5' RACE reads. The sample holds approximately 60,000 distinct CDR3 sequences, roughly 6.2% seen once. Sequencing input: synovial fluid, either unsorted or a sorted T cell fraction (not recorded which). This receptor was identified in a male donor with ankylosing spondylitis. The chain employs TRBV12-3 or TRBV12-4 and TRBJ1-1, with D perhaps matching TRBD1 (5 bases). CDR3 sequence (DNA): TGTGCCAGCACTCCCCAGCGGGGGGACTACACTGAAGCTTTCTTT. It is translated as CASTPQRGDYTEAFF.